This TCR beta chain was recovered during a study of shared clonotypes between healthy human individuals. The CDR3 runs 14 residues. Trimming cost V 6 bases and J 3 bases; bases outside gene matches: 10. CDR1 and CDR2 from the germline V gene are SQVTM and ANQGSEA. Using immunoSEQ multiplex PCR, the repertoire was profiled, and TCRdb retains in-frame clones only, with some absent. The sample lists 600,000 to 750,000 clones, around 91% occurring once. Sequencing input: memory CD8+ T cells from PBMCs. Subset denoted: CD45RO+ cells pooled with CCR7-negative TemRA cells. The V call is TRBV29-1, the J call TRBJ1-2, with 7 bases matching TRBD1. This sequence was found in a man aged 18 to 35 in good health. Some clones in this sample may be carry-over from other donors' samples. The CDR3 sequence is CSVLNDRVDYGYTF. CDR3 coding DNA: TGCAGCGTACTAAACGACAGGGTCGACTATGGCTACACCTTC.